One and the same sample provided the 32 T cell receptor beta chains below, sequenced in a study of Ad26.COV2.S vaccination and SARS-CoV-2 variants. The assay was immunoSEQ multiplex PCR, and TCRdb's table has in-frame clones only and misses some. The sample records 400,000 to 450,000 clones, over 75% being singletons. Documented treatment: some 19 received Ad26.COV2.S at low or high dose, single or two shots; several received placebo; per-sample allocation not given. Repertoires come from day 63 after the first vaccine or placebo injection. The sequencing used peripheral blood, collected in a trial of Ad26.COV2.S vaccine versus placebo. The receptors originated from a person between 18 and 60 years old who received the Ad26.COV2.S COVID-19 vaccine or a placebo.

CDR3: CASSQRTFGQINQPQHF. CDR3 in DNA: TGCGCCAGCAGCCAACGGACCTTTGGACAAATCAATCAGCCCCAGCATTTT. This sequence joins TRBV4-1 and TRBJ1-5; D possibly corresponds to TRBD1 (5 bases). CDR1 and CDR2 from the germline V gene are MGHRA and YSYEKL. The CDR3 totals 17 residues. V shed 2 bases and J shed 3 bases, with 17 bases lying between them.

The chain uses TRBV15 and TRBJ2-4; the match to TRBD1 covers 7 bases. This CDR3 region has 16 residues. Germline V gene lookup returns CDR1 LNHNV and CDR2 YYDKDF (reference sequence). The V and J ends lost 0 bases and 8 bases, in that order; junction bases with no gene match: 10. The DNA for the CDR3 is TGTGCCACCAGCAGAGAAAGGAGCGCAGGGGGAGACATTCAGTACTTC. Translating it yields CATSRERSAGGDIQYF. Full variable domain (missing parts from reference TRBV15 and TRBJ2-4): DAMVIQNPRYQVTQFGKPVTLSCSQTLNHNVMYWYQQKSSQAPKLLFHYYDKDFNNEADTPDNFQSRRPNTSFCFLDIRSPGLGDTAMYLCATSRERSAGGDIQYFGAGTRLSVL.

The chain employs TRBV5-6 and TRBJ2-1; weak D call: TRBD1 (5 bases). The CDR3 has 16 residues. V dropped 4 bases and J dropped 8 bases, with 22 bases sitting between them. In germline, CDR1 is SGHDT, CDR2 YYEEEE. The CDR3 sequence: CASSLRSIRARDEQFF. The CDR3 DNA follows: TGTGCCAGCAGCCTCCGGAGCATCAGGGCTCGGGATGAGCAGTTCTTC.

This clone has more than one count but fewer than ten. The rearrangement joins TRBV4-3 to TRBJ2-7, with 9 nucleotides matching TRBD1. The CDR3 runs 13 residues. Per the germline V gene, CDR1 is LGHNA and CDR2 is YSLEER. With V trimmed by 5 bases and J by 3 bases, 2 bases remained unmatched. CDR3 sequence reads: CASSKGQGYEQYF. CDR3 bases: TGCGCCAGCAGCAAGGGACAGGGCTACGAGCAGTACTTC.

This clone has only a few counts. The chain joins TRBV7-9 to TRBJ1-1; D is perhaps TRBD1 (6 bases). This CDR3 is 17 amino acids long. CDR1 SEHNR and CDR2 FQNEAQ come from the germline V gene (reference sequence). V lost 1 base and J lost 3, with 18 bases in between. The CDR3 nucleotides read TGTGCCAGCAGCTTAGTGGCGGGGGCGAGCCCGTACACTGAAGCTTTCTTT. Its protein product is CASSLVAGASPYTEAFF.

The count of this clone is one. This chain uses TRBV29-1 with TRBJ1-4; D is undetermined. Germline loops: CDR1 SQVTM, CDR2 ANQGSEA. The CDR3 extends over 11 amino acids. Trimming took off 5 bases at V and 8 bases at J, with 9 bases between the two ends. In DNA, the CDR3 is TGCAGCGTTCAGGAGAGAGAAAAACTGTTTTTT. This encodes CSVQEREKLFF.

This chain connects TRBV30 to TRBJ1-3; possibly TRBD1 for D (6 bases). CDR1 is GTSNPN, CDR2 SVGIG, per germline (reference sequence). The germline V and J ends were trimmed by 5 bases and 4 bases, with 9 bases remaining between them. This CDR3 is 12 amino acids long. The CDR3 protein is CAWGTIGNTIYF. The CDR3 region has the DNA TGTGCCTGGGGGACAATCGGAAACACCATATATTTT.

The rearrangement links TRBV6-2 or TRBV6-3 to TRBJ2-2, with a possible D match to TRBD1 (5 bases). The CDR3 loop spans 17 amino acids. Germline loops: CDR1 MNHEY, CDR2 SVGEGT. V was clipped by 0 bases and J by 8 bases, with 19 bases between them. The CDR3 bases are TGTGCCAGCAGTTACTCGATCGGGTTAGGGGCGCAGGGGGAGCTGTTTTTT. This gives the protein CASSYSIGLGAQGELFF.

This clone has a single count. This sequence joins TRBV6-2 or TRBV6-3 and TRBJ2-7; D is perhaps TRBD2 (6 bases). There are 16 residues in the CDR3. Deletions cut 3 bases from V and 0 bases from J, with 15 bases between. CDR1 is MNHEY and CDR2 is SVGEGT in the germline V gene. CDR3 in amino acids: CASSYRNGLPSYEQYF. CDR3 nucleotide sequence: TGTGCCAGCAGTTATCGTAATGGACTACCCTCCTACGAGCAGTACTTC.

V is TRBV5-6 and J is TRBJ2-1, with TRBD2 matching over 8 bases. The CDR3 totals 16 residues. Germline values: CDR1 SGHDT, CDR2 YYEEEE. J was trimmed by 0 bases and V by 5 bases; bases with no gene match: 7. CDR3 in DNA: TGTGCCAGCAGATTGCCGGGACTAGACTCCTACAATGAGCAGTTCTTC. Its protein is CASRLPGLDSYNEQFF.

The chain joins TRBV5-1 to TRBJ2-1; 11 positions match TRBD2. The V gene's germline CDR1 is SGHRS and CDR2 YFSETQ. The trim removed 4 bases at V and 9 bases at J, leaving 12 bases unmatched. CDR3 length: 16 amino acids. The CDR3 here is CASSGGLAANRGEQFF. The CDR3 region has the DNA TGCGCCAGCAGCGGGGGACTAGCGGCCAATAGGGGTGAGCAGTTCTTC.

V usage is TRBV7-2 and J usage is TRBJ1-5; 9 bases map to TRBD1. Germline V CDR1 and CDR2: SGHTA, FQGNSA. The CDR3 has 14 amino acids. V was clipped by 5 bases and J by 11 bases; unmatched bases: 10. The chain's CDR3 is CASSLTGGPGSQHF. The CDR3 DNA reads as TGTGCCAGCAGCCTGACAGGGGGGCCGGGGTCCCAGCATTTT.

This chain connects TRBV2 to TRBJ2-7; 7 nucleotides line up with TRBD1. The CDR3 is made up of 14 amino acids. Trimming removed 4 bases from V and 2 bases from J; junction bases left unmatched: 5. CDR1 is SNHLY and CDR2 is FYNNEI in the germline V gene. Here the CDR3 DNA reads TGTGCCAGCAGTGGGGACAGAAAGACCTACGAGCAGTACTTC. Protein: CASSGDRKTYEQYF.

The chain couples TRBV19 to TRBJ1-5; D perhaps matches TRBD1 (5 bases). The germline CDR1 and CDR2 sequences are LNHDA and SQIVND (reference sequence). V dropped 10 bases and J dropped 6 bases, with 10 bases sitting between them. The CDR3 extends over 11 amino acids. CDR3 DNA sequence: TGTGCCATAGGGAGGGGTCAGCCCCAGCATTTT. Encoded protein: CAIGRGQPQHF.

This clone was seen only once. The CDR3 nucleotides read TGTGCCAGCAGAATGCTTTCCACTGAAGCTTTCTTT. Translation: CASRMLSTEAFF. The chain links TRBV12-3 or TRBV12-4 to TRBJ1-1, with unresolved D. CDR3 length equals 12 residues. The V end lost 6 bases, the J end lost 4 bases, and 9 bases lay between the germline ends.

The V gene is TRBV6-1, the J gene TRBJ1-3, with 8 bases identical to TRBD1. This CDR3 is 16 amino acids long. Per germline, CDR1 MNHNS and CDR2 SASEGT. Trimming took 3 bases from V and 2 from J; bases not matched to a gene: 6. CDR3 in amino acids: CASSDGQGAPGNTIYF. DNA of the CDR3: TGTGCCAGCAGTGATGGTCAGGGGGCCCCTGGAAACACCATATATTTT.

The chain couples TRBV7-9 to TRBJ2-5, with 9 nucleotides matching TRBD2. The CDR3 spans 15 residues. The germline CDR1 and CDR2 sequences are SEHNR and FQNEAQ (reference sequence). V was clipped by 1 base and J by 5 bases; unmatched bases: 5. The CDR3, as DNA: TGTGCCAGCAGCTTAGGACTAGCGGAGGGGGAGACCCAGTACTTC. This sequence encodes CASSLGLAEGETQYF.

The genes are TRBV28 and TRBJ2-7; D might be TRBD1 (6 bases). V was pared by 7 bases and J by 2 bases, with 24 bases between. The germline CDR1 and CDR2 sequences are MDHEN and SYDVKM. CDR3 length equals 17 residues. DNA of the CDR3: TGTGCCAGCACCACCCTTGCCGGCAGGGGCCTACCCTACGAGCAGTACTTC. This codes for CASTTLAGRGLPYEQYF.

This clone has a single count. CDR3 amino acids: CASSSGQGNTEAFF. The CDR3 coding sequence is TGTGCCAGCAGCTCGGGACAGGGAAATACTGAAGCTTTCTTT. The rearrangement joins TRBV7-2 to TRBJ1-1; 9 nucleotides align to TRBD1. Germline V CDR1 and CDR2: SGHTA, FQGNSA. This CDR3 contains 14 residues. V was pared by 4 bases and J by 5 bases, with 5 bases of the junction left unmatched.

The chain uses TRBV6-2 or TRBV6-3 and TRBJ2-3; D is unclear. V shed 0 bases and J shed 7 bases, with 8 bases lying between them. The germline CDR1 and CDR2 sequences are MNHEY and SVGEGT. This CDR3 has 13 residues. CDR3 amino acids: CASSYSSRHTQYF. In nucleotides, the CDR3 is TGTGCCAGCAGTTACTCTTCCCGGCATACGCAGTATTTT.

This clone was recorded only once. The chain joins TRBV7-2 to TRBJ1-2, with D possibly TRBD1 on 5 matching bases. V lost 5 bases to trimming and J lost 2 bases, with 15 bases between them. The CDR3 covers 15 residues. CDR1 is SGHTA, CDR2 FQGNSA, per germline. CDR3 in DNA: TGTGCCAGCAGCCCCGGGGACCGAAGAAACTATGGCTACACCTTC. Translating it yields CASSPGDRRNYGYTF. The variable domain in full, with the rest retrieved from reference TRBV7-2 and TRBJ1-2, is GAGVSQSPSNKVTEKGKDVELRCDPISGHTALYWYRQSLGQGLEFLIYFQGNSAPDKSGLPSDRFSAERTGGSVSTLTIQRTQQEDSAVYLCASSPGDRRNYGYTFGSGTRLTVV.

This chain uses TRBV7-9 with TRBJ2-2, with D possibly TRBD2 on 6 matching bases. CDR1 SEHNR and CDR2 FQNEAQ come from the germline V gene (reference sequence). The CDR3 covers 17 residues. Trimming took off 5 bases at V and 1 base at J, with 17 bases between the two ends. In DNA form, the CDR3 reads TGTGCCAGCAGCCTCAGATCGGGTAGCGGGAACACCGGGGAGCTGTTTTTT. Residues: CASSLRSGSGNTGELFF.

V gene TRBV7-2 combines with J gene TRBJ2-3; D is perhaps TRBD2 (5 bases). The CDR3 covers 14 residues. V lost 6 bases to trimming and J lost 4 bases, with 14 bases between them. Germline V gene data show CDR1 as SGHTA and CDR2 as FQGNSA. CDR3 protein: CASRGERASDTQYF. As DNA, the CDR3 is TGTGCCAGCAGGGGAGAAAGGGCGTCAGATACGCAGTATTTT.

This sequence joins TRBV5-1 and TRBJ1-3, with 7 positions matching TRBD1. Germline lookup yields CDR1 SGHRS and CDR2 YFSETQ. The CDR3 runs to 15 residues. Unmatched junction bases numbered 2, after V lost 2 bases and J lost 0 bases. Here the CDR3 reads CASSFGDSSGNTIYF. In DNA, the CDR3 is TGCGCCAGCAGCTTTGGGGACAGCTCTGGAAACACCATATATTTT.

CDR3 loop: CASRPRTDPMEDTEAFF. The CDR3 DNA is TGCGCCAGCAGACCGCGGACAGATCCGATGGAAGACACTGAAGCTTTCTTT. The V call is TRBV23-1, the J call TRBJ1-1, with a tentative D call TRBD1 (6 bases). TRBV23-1 is an ORF, and what it does is uncertain. Trimming shortened V by 6 bases and J by 3 bases, and 23 bases separated the two germline ends. This CDR3 has 17 residues.

The chain recombines TRBV19 with TRBJ2-1, with 11 nucleotides matching TRBD1. V lost 9 bases to trimming and J lost 6 bases; unmatched junction nucleotides: 4. CDR3 length: 13 amino acids. The germline V gene has CDR1 LNHDA and CDR2 SQIVND (reference sequence). The CDR3 DNA follows: TGTGCCAGCCGGGACAGGGGGGTCAATGAGCAGTTCTTC. Its protein is CASRDRGVNEQFF.

The chain recombines TRBV4-3 with TRBJ2-1, with 7 bases aligning to TRBD2. Trimming took 0 bases from V and 10 from J; bases not matched to a gene: 6. Germline CDR1 is LGHNA and CDR2 is YSLEER. There are 14 residues in the CDR3. CDR3 protein: CASSQDPSGEEQFF. CDR3 coding DNA: TGCGCCAGCAGCCAAGACCCTAGCGGAGAGGAGCAGTTCTTC.

The chain carries TRBV7-2 and TRBJ2-4; 8 bases fit TRBD2. The V segment lost 6 bases and the J segment 6 bases; nucleotides outside the gene matches: 16. The CDR3 has 17 residues. CDR1 and CDR2 (germline): SGHTA, FQGNSA. The CDR3 protein is CASRSGKGAGGGNIQYF. CDR3 sequence (DNA): TGTGCCAGCAGGTCCGGGAAAGGGGCGGGAGGAGGAAACATTCAGTACTTC.

This clone was seen just once. V and J are TRBV6-5 and TRBJ2-7, with D possibly matching TRBD2 (5 bases). Germline values: CDR1 MNHEY, CDR2 SVGAGI. V dropped 11 bases and J dropped 2 bases, with 13 bases sitting between them. The CDR3 is made up of 12 amino acids. The CDR3 DNA follows: TGTGCCGTGGCTAGCAGCACCTACGAGCAGTACTTC. It codes for CAVASSTYEQYF.

This clone was observed once. V and J are TRBV7-7 and TRBJ2-1; the match to TRBD1 covers 12 bases. Germline V gene data show CDR1 as SSHAT and CDR2 as FNYEAQ (reference sequence). V lost 1 base to trimming and J lost 9 bases; unmatched junction nucleotides: 16. CDR3 length equals 19 residues. CDR3 nucleotides: TGTGCCAGCAGCTTAGTTTCGGGCTTCATGGGACAGGGGGCCGGTGAGCAGTTCTTC. Its translation is CASSLVSGFMGQGAGEQFF. The variable domain in full, with the rest retrieved from reference TRBV7-7 and TRBJ2-1, is GAGVSQSPRYKVTKRGQDVTLRCDPISSHATLYWYQQALGQGPEFLTYFNYEAQPDKSGLPSDRFSAERPEGSISTLTIQRTEQRDSAMYRCASSLVSGFMGQGAGEQFFGPGTRLTVL.

Turning to this clone: A much bigger clone sits one base away, suggesting this may be a read error. The sample has other DNA sequences that encode this CDR3 too. The J gene is TRBJ1-5, the V gene TRBV2, with D unresolved. The CDR3 extends over 14 amino acids. Germline lookup yields CDR1 SNHLY and CDR2 FYNNEI. V was trimmed by 4 bases and J by 0 bases, leaving 7 bases between them. CDR3 amino acids: CASSGGYSNQPQHF. The CDR3 DNA follows: TGTGCCAGCAGTGGGGGATATAGCAATCAGCCCCAGCATTTT. The whole variable domain, remainder taken from reference TRBV2 and TRBJ1-5, is EPEVTQTPSHQVTQMGQEVILRCVPISNHLYFYWYRQILGQKVEFLVSFYNNEISEKSEIFDDQFSVERPDGSNFTLKIRSTKLEDSAMYFCASSGGYSNQPQHFGDGTRLSIL.

This chain links TRBV19 with TRBJ1-2; D gene ambiguous. This CDR3 spans 12 amino acids. CDR1 is LNHDA, CDR2 SQIVND, per germline (reference sequence). The germline V and J ends were trimmed by 4 bases and 8 bases, with 11 bases remaining between them. DNA for the CDR3: TGTGCCAGTAGTAAGGACGCGGGGGGCTACACCTTC. Amino acid sequence: CASSKDAGGYTF.